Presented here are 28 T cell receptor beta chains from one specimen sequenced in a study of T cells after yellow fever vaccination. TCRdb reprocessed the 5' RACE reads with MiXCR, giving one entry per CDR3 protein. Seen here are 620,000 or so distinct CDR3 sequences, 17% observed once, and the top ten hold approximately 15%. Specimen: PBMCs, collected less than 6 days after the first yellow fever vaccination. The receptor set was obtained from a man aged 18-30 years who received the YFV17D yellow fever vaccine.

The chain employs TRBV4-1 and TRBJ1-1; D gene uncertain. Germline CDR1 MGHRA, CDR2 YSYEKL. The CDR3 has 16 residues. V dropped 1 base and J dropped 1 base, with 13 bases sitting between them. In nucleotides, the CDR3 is TGCGCCAGCAGCCAAGGTAGGCAGGCGGGGAACACTGAAGCTTTCTTT. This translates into CASSQGRQAGNTEAFF.

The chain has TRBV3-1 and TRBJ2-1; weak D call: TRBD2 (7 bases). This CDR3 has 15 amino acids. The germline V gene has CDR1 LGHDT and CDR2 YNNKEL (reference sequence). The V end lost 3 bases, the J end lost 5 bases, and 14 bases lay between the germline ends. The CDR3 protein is CASSHNRGGNNEQFF. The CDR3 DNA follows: TGTGCCAGCAGCCACAATCGCGGGGGCAACAATGAGCAGTTCTTC.

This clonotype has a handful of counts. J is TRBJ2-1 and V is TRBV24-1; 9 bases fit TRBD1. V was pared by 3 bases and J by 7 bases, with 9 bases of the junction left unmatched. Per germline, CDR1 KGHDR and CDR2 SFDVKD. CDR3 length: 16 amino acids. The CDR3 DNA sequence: TGTGCCACCAGTGATAAATTTTTAGACAGGGGGAATGAGCAGTTCTTC. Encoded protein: CATSDKFLDRGNEQFF.

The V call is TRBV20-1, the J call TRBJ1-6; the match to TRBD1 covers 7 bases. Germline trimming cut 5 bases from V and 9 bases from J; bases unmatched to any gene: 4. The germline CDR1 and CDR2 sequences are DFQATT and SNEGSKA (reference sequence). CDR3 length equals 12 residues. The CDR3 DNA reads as TGCAGTGCTCCGCGACAGGGTTCACCCCTCCACTTT. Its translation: CSAPRQGSPLHF.

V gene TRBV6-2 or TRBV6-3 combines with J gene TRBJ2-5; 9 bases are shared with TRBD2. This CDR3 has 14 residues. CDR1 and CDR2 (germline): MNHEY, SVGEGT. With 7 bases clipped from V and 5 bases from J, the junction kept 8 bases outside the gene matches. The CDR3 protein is CASNLQGLAETQYF. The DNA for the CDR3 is TGTGCCAGCAACCTACAGGGACTAGCTGAGACCCAGTACTTC.

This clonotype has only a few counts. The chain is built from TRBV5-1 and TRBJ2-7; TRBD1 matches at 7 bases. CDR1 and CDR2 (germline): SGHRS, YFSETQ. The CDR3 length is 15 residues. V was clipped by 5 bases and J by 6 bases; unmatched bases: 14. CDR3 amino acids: CASSSGTVDPLEQYF. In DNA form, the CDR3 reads TGCGCCAGCAGTTCCGGGACAGTCGACCCCCTCGAGCAGTACTTC.

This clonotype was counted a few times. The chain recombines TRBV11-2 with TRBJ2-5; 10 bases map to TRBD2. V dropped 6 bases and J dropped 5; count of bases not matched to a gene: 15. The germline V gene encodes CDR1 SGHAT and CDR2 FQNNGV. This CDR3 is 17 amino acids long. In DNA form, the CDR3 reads TGTGCCAGCAGGCCCGGGACTAGCGTATTCTTAATGGAGACCCAGTACTTC. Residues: CASRPGTSVFLMETQYF.

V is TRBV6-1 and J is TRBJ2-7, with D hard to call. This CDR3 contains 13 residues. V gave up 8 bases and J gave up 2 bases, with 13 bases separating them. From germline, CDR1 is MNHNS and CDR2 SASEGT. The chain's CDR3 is CASGSVLPYEQYF. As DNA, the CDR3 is TGTGCCAGCGGGTCTGTCCTTCCCTACGAGCAGTACTTC.

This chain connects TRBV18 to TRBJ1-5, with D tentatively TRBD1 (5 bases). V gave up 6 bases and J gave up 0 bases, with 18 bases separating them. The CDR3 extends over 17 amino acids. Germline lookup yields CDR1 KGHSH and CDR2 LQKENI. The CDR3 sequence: CASSLNYGGISNQPQHF. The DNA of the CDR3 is TGTGCCAGCTCTCTGAATTACGGGGGAATTAGCAATCAGCCCCAGCATTTT.

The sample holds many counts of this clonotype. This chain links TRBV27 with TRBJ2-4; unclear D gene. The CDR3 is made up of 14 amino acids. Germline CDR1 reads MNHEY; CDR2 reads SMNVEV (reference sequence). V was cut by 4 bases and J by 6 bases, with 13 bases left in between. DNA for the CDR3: TGTGCCAGCAGTTCCCCCCGGGCCGTAAACATTCAGTACTTC. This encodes CASSSPRAVNIQYF.

CDR3 region: CASSQAHWGEQYV. DNA of the CDR3: TGTGCCAGCAGCCAAGCACATTGGGGCGAGCAGTACGTC. The J gene is TRBJ2-7, the V gene TRBV3-1; D unclear. CDR3 length: 13 amino acids. The V and J ends lost 1 base and 6 bases respectively, with 10 bases between them. Looked up from germline, CDR1 is LGHDT and CDR2 is YNNKEL (reference sequence).

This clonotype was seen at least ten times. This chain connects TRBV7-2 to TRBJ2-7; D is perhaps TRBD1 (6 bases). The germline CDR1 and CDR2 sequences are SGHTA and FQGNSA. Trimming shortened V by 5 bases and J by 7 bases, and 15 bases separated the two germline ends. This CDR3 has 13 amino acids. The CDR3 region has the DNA TGTGCCAGCAGCCCCAACAGGGTGCAAGAGCAGTACTTC. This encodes CASSPNRVQEQYF. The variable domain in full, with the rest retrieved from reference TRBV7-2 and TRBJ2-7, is GAGVSQSPSNKVTEKGKDVELRCDPISGHTALYWYRQSLGQGLEFLIYFQGNSAPDKSGLPSDRFSAERTGGSVSTLTIQRTQQEDSAVYLCASSPNRVQEQYFGPGTRLTVT.

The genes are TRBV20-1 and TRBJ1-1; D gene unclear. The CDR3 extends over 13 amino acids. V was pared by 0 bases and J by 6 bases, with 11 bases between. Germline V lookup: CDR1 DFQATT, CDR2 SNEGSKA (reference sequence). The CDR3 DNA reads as TGCAGTGCTAGAGATATACTGATTCCTGAAGCTTTCTTT. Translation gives CSARDILIPEAFF.

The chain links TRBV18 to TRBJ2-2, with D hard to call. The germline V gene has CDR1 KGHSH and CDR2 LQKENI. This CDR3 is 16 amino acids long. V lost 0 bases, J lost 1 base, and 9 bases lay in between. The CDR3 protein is CASSPPSAVNTGELFF. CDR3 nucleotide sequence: TGTGCCAGCTCACCACCGTCCGCCGTGAACACCGGGGAGCTGTTTTTT.

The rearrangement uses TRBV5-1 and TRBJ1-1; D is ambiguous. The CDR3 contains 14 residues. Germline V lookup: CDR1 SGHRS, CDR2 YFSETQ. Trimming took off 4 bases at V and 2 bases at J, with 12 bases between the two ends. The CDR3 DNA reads TGCGCCAGCAGCCCGGGCCTAACTAACACTGAAGCTTTCTTT. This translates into CASSPGLTNTEAFF.

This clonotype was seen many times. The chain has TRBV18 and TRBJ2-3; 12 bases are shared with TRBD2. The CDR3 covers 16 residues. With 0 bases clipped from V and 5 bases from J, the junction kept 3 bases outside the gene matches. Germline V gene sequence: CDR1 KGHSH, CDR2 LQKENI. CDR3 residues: CASSPPLLAGGDTQYF. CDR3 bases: TGTGCCAGCTCACCACCGCTACTAGCGGGGGGAGATACGCAGTATTTT.

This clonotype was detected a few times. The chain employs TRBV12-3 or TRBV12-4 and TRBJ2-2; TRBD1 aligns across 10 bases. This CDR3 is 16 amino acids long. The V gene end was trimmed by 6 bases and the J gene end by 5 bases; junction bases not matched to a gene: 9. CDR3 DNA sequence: TGTGCCAGCAGCCCCTTGACAGGGGGCGGGACCGGGGAGCTGTTTTTT. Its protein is CASSPLTGGGTGELFF.

The DNA for the CDR3 is TGTGCCAGCAGTTACTCTACTAGCGGGGGCCAAGAGACCCAGTACTTC. Translation gives CASSYSTSGGQETQYF. The chain employs TRBV6-5 and TRBJ2-5; 11 bases are shared with TRBD2. V shed 0 bases and J 1 base; nucleotides not matched to a gene: 1. Germline V gives CDR1 MNHEY, CDR2 SVGAGI. This CDR3 has 16 amino acids.

CDR3 coding DNA: TGTGCCAGCAGTCGACAGAGGTCCGCTAGGCGAAGATATGGCTACACCTTC. It specifies CASSRQRSARRRYGYTF. This chain connects TRBV2 to TRBJ1-2; the D gene is possibly TRBD1 (5 bases). The CDR3 spans 17 residues. In germline, CDR1 is SNHLY, CDR2 FYNNEI. V was clipped by 5 bases and J by 5 bases, with 24 bases between them. The entire variable domain, with the rest obtained from reference TRBV2 and TRBJ1-2, is as follows: EPEVTQTPSHQVTQMGQEVILRCVPISNHLYFYWYRQILGQKVEFLVSFYNNEISEKSEIFDDQFSVERPDGSNFTLKIRSTKLEDSAMYFCASSRQRSARRRYGYTFGSGTRLTVV.

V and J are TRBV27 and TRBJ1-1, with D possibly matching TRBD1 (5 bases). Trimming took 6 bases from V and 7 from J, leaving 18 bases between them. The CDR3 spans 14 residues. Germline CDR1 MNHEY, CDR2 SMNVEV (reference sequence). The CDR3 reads CASSQRPGRSEAFF. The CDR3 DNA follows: TGTGCCAGCAGCCAAAGGCCGGGACGGAGTGAAGCTTTCTTT.

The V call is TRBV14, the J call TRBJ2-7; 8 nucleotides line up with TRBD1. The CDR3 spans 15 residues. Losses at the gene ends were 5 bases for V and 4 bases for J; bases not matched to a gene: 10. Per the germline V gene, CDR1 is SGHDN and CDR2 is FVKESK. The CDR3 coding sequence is TGTGCCAGCAGCGGGCCCGGGACAGGCCGATACGAGCAGTACTTC. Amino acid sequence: CASSGPGTGRYEQYF. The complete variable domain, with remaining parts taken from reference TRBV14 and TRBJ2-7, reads EAGVTQFPSHSVIEKGQTVTLRCDPISGHDNLYWYRRVMGKEIKFLLHFVKESKQDESGMPNNRFLAERTGGTYSTLKVQPAELEDSGVYFCASSGPGTGRYEQYFGPGTRLTVT.

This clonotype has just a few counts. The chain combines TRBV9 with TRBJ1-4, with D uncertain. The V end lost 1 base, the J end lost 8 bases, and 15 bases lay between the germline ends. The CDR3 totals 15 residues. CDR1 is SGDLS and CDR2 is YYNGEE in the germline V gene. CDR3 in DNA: TGTGCCAGCAGCGTATATGAAGGGTTTGGGGAAAAACTGTTTTTT. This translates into CASSVYEGFGEKLFF. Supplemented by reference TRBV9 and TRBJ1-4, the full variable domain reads DSGVTQTPKHLITATGQRVTLRCSPRSGDLSVYWYQQSLDQGLQFLIQYYNGEERAKGNILERFSAQQFPDLHSELNLSSLELGDSALYFCASSVYEGFGEKLFFGSGTQLSVL.

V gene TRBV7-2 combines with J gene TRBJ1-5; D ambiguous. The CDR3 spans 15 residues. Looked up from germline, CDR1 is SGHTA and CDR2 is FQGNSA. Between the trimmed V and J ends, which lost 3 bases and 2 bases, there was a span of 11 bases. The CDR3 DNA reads TGTGCCAGCAGCTTTGCGGTCGTAGGCAATCAGCCCCAGCATTTT. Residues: CASSFAVVGNQPQHF.

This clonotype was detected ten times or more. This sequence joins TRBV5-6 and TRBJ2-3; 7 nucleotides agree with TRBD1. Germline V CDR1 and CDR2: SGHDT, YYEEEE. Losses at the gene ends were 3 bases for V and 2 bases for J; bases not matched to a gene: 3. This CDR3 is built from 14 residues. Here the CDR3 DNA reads TGTGCCAGCAGCTACCAGGGGGACACAGATACGCAGTATTTT. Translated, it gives CASSYQGDTDTQYF.

The CDR3 DNA reads as TGTGCCAGCAGTTACGGGGTAGGGTGGAATTCACCCCTCCACTTT. Translated, it gives CASSYGVGWNSPLHF. The chain couples TRBV6-2 or TRBV6-3 to TRBJ1-6; D not resolved. CDR1 and CDR2 (germline): MNHEY, SVGEGT. The CDR3 spans 15 residues. Trimming stripped 2 bases from V and 7 bases from J, with 12 bases between.

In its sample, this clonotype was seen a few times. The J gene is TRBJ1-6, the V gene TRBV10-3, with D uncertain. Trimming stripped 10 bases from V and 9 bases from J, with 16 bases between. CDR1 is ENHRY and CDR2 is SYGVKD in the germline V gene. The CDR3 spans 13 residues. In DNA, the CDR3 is TGTGCCACCACGGGCCAAGGAATTTCACCCCTCCACTTT. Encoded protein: CATTGQGISPLHF.

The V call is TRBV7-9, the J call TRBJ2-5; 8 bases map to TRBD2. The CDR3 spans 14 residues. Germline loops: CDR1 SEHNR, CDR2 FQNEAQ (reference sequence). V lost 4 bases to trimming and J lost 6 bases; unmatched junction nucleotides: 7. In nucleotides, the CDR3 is TGTGCCAGCAGCTCCGCGCGCGGGGGGCAGACCCAGTACTTC. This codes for CASSSARGGQTQYF.

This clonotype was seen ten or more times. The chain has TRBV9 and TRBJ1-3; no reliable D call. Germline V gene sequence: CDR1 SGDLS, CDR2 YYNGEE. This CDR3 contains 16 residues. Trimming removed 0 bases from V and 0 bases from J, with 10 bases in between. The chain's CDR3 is CASSVDPHFSGNTIYF. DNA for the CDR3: TGTGCCAGCAGCGTAGATCCCCACTTCTCTGGAAACACCATATATTTT.